Listed below are T cell receptor beta chains from one sample, sequenced in a study of a mutant IDH1 vaccine in newly diagnosed glioma. The antigens for these receptors are not known. Some clones are missing from TCRdb's copy, which holds only in-frame ones; the method was immunoSEQ multiplex PCR. The sample shows approximately 35,000 clones, 88% of them seen only once. The sample in question was PBMCs, obtained from a glioma patient whose treatment included an IDH1 peptide vaccine. The receptors derive from a middle-aged man with glioma. Each CDR3 is given with its conserved first and last residue. The D gene is left open where the match is weak. Some rows mark clone size as missing; the rest say once, few, many or name a class of expanded clone.

CDR3 protein,CDR3 DNA,D gene,J gene,clone size,V gene,CDR3 length
CASSQTSGGAGEQFF,TGTGCCAGCAGCCAGACTAGCGGGGGGGCTGGTGAGCAGTTCTTC,TRBD2,TRBJ2-1,NA,TRBV9,15
CASSAPGTEAFF,TGTGCCAGCAGTGCCCCGGGCACTGAAGCTTTCTTT,NA,TRBJ1-1,NA,TRBV25-1,12
CASSPPATGRGTDTQYF,TGTGCCAGCTCACCCCCGGCGACAGGGAGAGGGACAGATACGCAGTATTTT,TRBD1,TRBJ2-3,NA,TRBV18,17
CASSFRTGASYEQYF,TGTGCCAGTAGTTTCCGGACAGGGGCGTCCTACGAGCAGTACTTC,TRBD1,TRBJ2-7,NA,TRBV19,15
CASSLAEGINGYTF,TGCGCCAGCAGCTTGGCTGAGGGGATTAATGGCTACACCTTC,NA,TRBJ1-2,NA,TRBV5-1,14
CASSLDRSGGSHEQYF,TGTGCCAGCAGCTTAGATCGGTCAGGGGGGAGCCACGAGCAGTACTTC,NA,TRBJ2-7,NA,TRBV11-2,16
CASSHHGTDTDTQYF,TGTGCCAGCAGTCACCACGGGACCGACACAGATACGCAGTATTTT,NA,TRBJ2-3,NA,TRBV11-2,15
CATLGGRSPYSGANVLTF,TGTGCCACCCTCGGGGGGAGGAGCCCGTACTCTGGGGCCAACGTCCTGACTTTC,TRBD2,TRBJ2-6,medium-sized,TRBV25-1,18
CASSSYLDRVNQETQYF,TGTGCCAGCAGCTCTTACCTGGACAGGGTGAACCAAGAGACCCAGTACTTC,TRBD1,TRBJ2-5,NA,TRBV7-2,17
CAWIRRGALYQETQYF,TGTGCCTGGATTAGAAGGGGGGCTCTTTACCAAGAGACCCAGTACTTC,NA,TRBJ2-5,few,TRBV30,16
CASSQDSTGTGGETQYF,TGTGCCAGCAGCCAAGATTCTACTGGGACAGGGGGAGAGACCCAGTACTTC,TRBD1,TRBJ2-5,NA,TRBV4-2,17
CASSIGQGEQFF,TGTGCCAGTAGTATAGGTCAGGGTGAGCAGTTCTTC,NA,TRBJ2-1,NA,TRBV19,12
CASSIRAANYGYTF,TGTGCCAGTAGTATCCGGGCAGCGAACTATGGCTACACCTTC,NA,TRBJ1-2,NA,TRBV19,14
CASSLAFGSSTEAFF,TGTGCCAGCAGCTTAGCTTTTGGTTCATCGACTGAAGCTTTCTTT,NA,TRBJ1-1,NA,TRBV7-9,15
CASSLAGVRELFF,TGTGCCAGCAGCTTGGCAGGTGTAAGGGAGCTGTTTTTT,NA,TRBJ2-2,NA,TRBV5-4,13
CASSWGKGANTEAFF,TGTGCCAGCAGCTGGGGGAAGGGAGCGAACACTGAAGCTTTCTTT,NA,TRBJ1-1,NA,TRBV7-2,15
CSVEDPTSGHYNEQFF,TGCAGCGTTGAGGACCCCACTAGCGGACACTACAATGAGCAGTTCTTC,TRBD2,TRBJ2-1,NA,TRBV29-1,16
CAWSEGGLGTQYF,TGTGCCTGGAGTGAAGGGGGCCTCGGGACCCAGTACTTC,TRBD1,TRBJ2-5,once,TRBV30,13
CASRDGSHMNTEAFF,TGTGCCAGCAGGGACGGGTCTCATATGAACACTGAAGCTTTCTTT,NA,TRBJ1-1,NA,TRBV6-1,15
CASSAAGTGHTEAFF,TGTGCCAGCAGCGCAGCCGGGACAGGGCACACTGAAGCTTTCTTT,TRBD1,TRBJ1-1,NA,TRBV7-2,15
CASSIQGADNSPLHF,TGCGCCAGCAGCATACAGGGGGCGGATAATTCACCCCTCCACTTT,TRBD1,TRBJ1-6,few,TRBV5-1,15
CASSHGGLRSETGELFF,TGCGCCAGCAGCCATGGGGGACTCCGATCGGAGACCGGGGAGCTGTTTTTT,NA,TRBJ2-2,NA,TRBV4-1,17
CASRQGNQPQHF,TGTGCCAGTAGGCAGGGGAATCAGCCCCAGCATTTT,NA,TRBJ1-5,NA,TRBV19,12
CASSLAGGGTFTDTQYF,TGTGCCAGCAGCTTGGCGGGCGGGGGAACCTTCACAGATACGCAGTATTTT,TRBD2,TRBJ2-3,NA,TRBV5-4,17
CASSPDRDNEKLFF,TGTGCCAGTAGCCCCGACAGGGACAATGAAAAACTGTTTTTT,TRBD1,TRBJ1-4,NA,TRBV19,14
CASSWGLVKETQYF,TGTGCCAGCAGCTGGGGGCTAGTGAAGGAGACCCAGTACTTC,NA,TRBJ2-5,once,TRBV7-9,14
CASSPGQGRMGQPQHF,TGTGCCAGCAGCCCTGGACAGGGGAGGATGGGTCAGCCCCAGCATTTT,TRBD1,TRBJ1-5,NA,TRBV4-2,16
CASSPRQATDTQYF,TGTGCCAGCAGCCCTCGACAGGCCACAGATACGCAGTATTTT,NA,TRBJ2-3,NA,TRBV5-6,14
CASIKLTDSGELFF,TGTGCCAGCATTAAACTGACAGATTCCGGGGAGCTGTTTTTT,NA,TRBJ2-2,NA,TRBV2,14
CASSPDGTEYEKLFF,TGTGCCAGCTCACCGGACGGGACAGAATATGAAAAACTGTTTTTT,TRBD1,TRBJ1-4,once,TRBV18,15
CASSMDSQDYGYTF,TGTGCCAGCTCAATGGACAGCCAAGACTATGGCTACACCTTC,NA,TRBJ1-2,medium-sized,TRBV2,14
CASSEEAVGNTIYF,TGTGCCAGCAGTGAAGAGGCAGTTGGAAACACCATATATTTT,NA,TRBJ1-3,NA,TRBV2,14
CASSLRTGATDTQYF,TGCGCCAGCAGCTTGAGGACAGGGGCCACAGATACGCAGTATTTT,TRBD1,TRBJ2-3,NA,TRBV5-1,15
CASSQGGSIETQYF,TGTGCCAGCTCTCAGGGCGGGAGCATAGAGACCCAGTACTTC,TRBD2,TRBJ2-5,NA,TRBV28,14
CASSEIGGRTEAFF,TGTGCCAGCAGTGAAATAGGGGGCCGCACTGAAGCTTTCTTT,TRBD1,TRBJ1-1,NA,TRBV2,14
CSAAPPWWMNTEAFF,TGCAGCGCCGCCCCGCCTTGGTGGATGAACACTGAAGCTTTCTTT,NA,TRBJ1-1,NA,TRBV29-1,15
CATSTDSRVPNEQFF,TGTGCCACCAGCACCGATTCTAGAGTCCCTAATGAGCAGTTCTTC,NA,TRBJ2-1,once,TRBV15,15
CASSPGQTSSGNTIYF,TGTGCCAGCAGTCCGGGACAGACGAGCTCTGGAAACACCATATATTTT,TRBD1,TRBJ1-3,NA,TRBV2,16
CASSLVGGLNTEAFF,TGTGCCAGCAGCTTGGTGGGCGGATTGAACACTGAAGCTTTCTTT,NA,TRBJ1-1,once,TRBV5-6,15
CASSLEGRGSGANVLTF,TGCGCCAGCAGCTTGGAGGGCAGGGGCTCTGGGGCCAACGTCCTGACTTTC,NA,TRBJ2-6,NA,TRBV5-1,17
CASSHSGAGSPLHF,TGTGCCAGCAGTCATTCTGGAGCAGGTTCACCCCTCCACTTT,NA,TRBJ1-6,NA,TRBV7-9,14
CASSLDGGGNTEAFF,TGTGCCAGCAGCTTAGATGGGGGCGGTAACACTGAAGCTTTCTTT,NA,TRBJ1-1,NA,TRBV11-3,15
CASSLQGGTGELFF,TGCGCCAGCAGCTTACAGGGAGGCACCGGGGAGCTGTTTTTT,NA,TRBJ2-2,NA,TRBV5-1,14
CASSLAGGFGANVLTF,TGTGCCAGCAGCTTGGCCGGGGGTTTTGGGGCCAACGTCCTGACTTTC,NA,TRBJ2-6,NA,TRBV5-4,16
CASSSGQVVYNYGYTF,TGTGCCAGCAGCTCGGGACAGGTCGTCTATAACTATGGCTACACCTTC,TRBD1,TRBJ1-2,NA,TRBV25-1,16
CASRSDRSDGNTIYF,TGTGCCAGCAGATCCGACAGGTCGGATGGAAACACCATATATTTT,NA,TRBJ1-3,NA,TRBV2,15
CASSQDPPGAWTEAFF,TGCGCCAGCAGCCAAGATCCACCGGGGGCGTGGACTGAAGCTTTCTTT,NA,TRBJ1-1,NA,TRBV4-3,16
CASSILPLGQGGGYTF,TGTGCCAGTAGTATTCTCCCGCTGGGACAGGGCGGGGGCTACACCTTC,TRBD1,TRBJ1-2,NA,TRBV19,16
CASSHQGAGELFF,TGTGCCAGCAGCCATCAGGGGGCCGGGGAGCTGTTTTTT,TRBD1,TRBJ2-2,NA,TRBV7-6,13
CASSTHNEQFF,TGTGCCAGCAGCACACACAATGAGCAGTTCTTC,NA,TRBJ2-1,NA,TRBV5-4,11
CASSWGQGANAGNTIYF,TGCGCCAGCAGCTGGGGACAGGGGGCAAATGCAGGAAACACCATATATTTT,TRBD1,TRBJ1-3,NA,TRBV4-1,17
CASSLGRSNNSPLHF,TGTGCCAGCAGCTTGGGCAGGTCGAATAATTCACCCCTCCACTTT,NA,TRBJ1-6,NA,TRBV5-4,15
CASSLVRSGLAAPDTQYF,TGTGCCAGCAGCTTAGTACGGAGCGGACTAGCGGCCCCAGATACGCAGTATTTT,TRBD2,TRBJ2-3,NA,TRBV7-8,18
CASSFGASTYEQYF,TGTGCCAGCAGCTTCGGGGCCAGCACTTACGAGCAGTACTTC,NA,TRBJ2-7,NA,TRBV5-6,14
CASSQDISPGYTGELFF,TGTGCCAGCAGCCAAGATATCTCGCCGGGTTACACCGGGGAGCTGTTTTTT,NA,TRBJ2-2,NA,TRBV14,17
CASGPDTGTLGFF,TGTGCCAGCGGGCCCGACACCGGGACCCTGGGATTCTTC,NA,TRBJ2-1,NA,TRBV2,13
CASSGSTRGTEAFF,TGTGCCAGCAGTGGGTCGACAAGGGGGACTGAAGCTTTCTTT,NA,TRBJ1-1,few,TRBV28,14
CASSGGGTEAFF,TGTGCCAGCAGCGGGGGAGGCACTGAAGCTTTCTTT,NA,TRBJ1-1,NA,TRBV6-5,12